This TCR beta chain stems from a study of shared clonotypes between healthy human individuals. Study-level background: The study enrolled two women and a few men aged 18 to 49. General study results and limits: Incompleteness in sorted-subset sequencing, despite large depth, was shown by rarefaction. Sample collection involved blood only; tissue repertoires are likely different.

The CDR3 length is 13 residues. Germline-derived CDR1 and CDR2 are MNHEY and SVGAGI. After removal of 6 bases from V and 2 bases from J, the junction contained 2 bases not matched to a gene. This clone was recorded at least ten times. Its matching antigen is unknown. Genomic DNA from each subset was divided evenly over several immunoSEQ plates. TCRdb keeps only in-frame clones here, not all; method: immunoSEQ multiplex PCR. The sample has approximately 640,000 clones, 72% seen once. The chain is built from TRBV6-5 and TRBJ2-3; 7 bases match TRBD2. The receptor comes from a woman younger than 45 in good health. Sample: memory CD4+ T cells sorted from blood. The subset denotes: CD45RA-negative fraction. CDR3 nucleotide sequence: TGTGCCAGCAGGCGGGAGCCCACAGATACGCAGTATTTT. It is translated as CASRREPTDTQYF.